The following is a TCR beta chain sequence with its context. 60 Vbeta and 13 Jbeta primers were used in PCR. Measured with immunoSEQ multiplex PCR; TCRdb has only the in-frame clones, and not every one. The data show 100,000 to 150,000 clones, 74% seen once. This sample is drawn from a study of cytomegalovirus exposure and HLA in healthy donors. Trimming removed 5 bases from V and 0 bases from J, with 13 bases in between. The length of the CDR3 is 16 residues. CDR1 is SEHNR and CDR2 is FQNEAQ in the germline V gene (reference sequence). The chain has TRBV7-9 and TRBJ1-4; D unclear. This TCR was recovered from a man aged 40-50 years in good health and CMV-seropositive. Sequenced: PBMCs. CDR3 sequence: CASSPREVPTNEKLFF. The CDR3 DNA reads as TGTGCCAGCAGCCCCCGGGAGGTCCCAACTAATGAAAAACTGTTTTTT.